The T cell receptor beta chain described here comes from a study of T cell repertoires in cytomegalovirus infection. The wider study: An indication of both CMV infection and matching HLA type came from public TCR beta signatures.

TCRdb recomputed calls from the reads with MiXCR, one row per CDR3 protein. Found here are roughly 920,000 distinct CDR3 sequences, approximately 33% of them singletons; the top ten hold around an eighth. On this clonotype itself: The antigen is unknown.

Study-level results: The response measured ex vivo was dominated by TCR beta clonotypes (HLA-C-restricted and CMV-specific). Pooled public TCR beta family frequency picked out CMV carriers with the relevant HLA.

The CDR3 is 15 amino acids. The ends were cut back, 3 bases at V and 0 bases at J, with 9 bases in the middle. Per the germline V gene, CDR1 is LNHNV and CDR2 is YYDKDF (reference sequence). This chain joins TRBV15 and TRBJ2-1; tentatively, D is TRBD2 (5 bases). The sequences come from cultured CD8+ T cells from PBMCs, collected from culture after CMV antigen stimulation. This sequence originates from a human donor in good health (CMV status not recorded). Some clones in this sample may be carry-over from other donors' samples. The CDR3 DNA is TGTGCCACCAGCAGGGGAGCCTACTCCTACAATGAGCAGTTCTTC. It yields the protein CATSRGAYSYNEQFF. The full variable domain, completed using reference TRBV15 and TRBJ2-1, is DAMVIQNPRYQVTQFGKPVTLSCSQTLNHNVMYWYQQKSSQAPKLLFHYYDKDFNNEADTPDNFQSRRPNTSFCFLDIRSPGLGDTAMYLCATSRGAYSYNEQFFGPGTRLTVL.